Below, one T cell receptor (beta chain) is given with its context. What it binds is not known. The data were taken from a study of T cell responses to AZD1222 COVID-19 vaccine. Study conclusions and caveats: There were mostly white British donors and more females than males, and clonal diversity was possibly underestimated. Spike-specific TCR breadth rose after two AZD1222 doses, and depth rose as well.

Per germline, CDR1 MDHEN and CDR2 SYDVKM. The V and J ends lost 5 bases and 5 bases respectively, with 16 bases between them. The CDR3 covers 14 residues. TCRdb keeps only in-frame clones here, not all; method: immunoSEQ multiplex PCR. The sample includes more than 85,000 clones, more than 75% of them seen just once. The specimen comprised peripheral blood, sampled on day 0 of AZD1222 vaccination. The chain is built from TRBV28 and TRBJ2-7; D is possibly TRBD2 (6 bases). The receptor was isolated from an adult in good health. The CDR3 DNA follows: TGTGCCAGCAGTCTGGGCGGGAAAAAGAACGAGCAGTACTTC. Protein sequence: CASSLGGKKNEQYF.